These T cell receptor beta chains were read from a single sample in a study of blood T cell repertoires in COVID-19. The assay was immunoSEQ multiplex PCR, and TCRdb's table has in-frame clones only and misses some. The sample records around 25,000 clones, about 70% being singletons. The sample was peripheral blood. These receptor sequences come from a man aged 45-65 years with COVID-19, enrolled during active disease. Both conserved end residues are part of each CDR3. D genes are given only for firm matches.

v_gene	d_gene	j_gene	CDR3nt	CDR3aa
TRBV5-1	TRBD2	TRBJ2-2	TGCGCCAGCAGAGCACGGGGGGAGAGTTACACCGGGGAGCTGTTTTTT	CASRARGESYTGELFF
TRBV12-5	TRBD1	TRBJ1-2	TGTGCTAGTGGTTCGCCGGGACAGGGCCCTACGATCTATGGCTACACCTTC	CASGSPGQGPTIYGYTF
TRBV24-1	TRBD2	TRBJ2-3	TGTGCCACCAGTGATTCCCGGACTAGCTTGAAAAGCACAGATACGCAGTATTTT	CATSDSRTSLKSTDTQYF
TRBV9	-	TRBJ1-2	TGTGCCAGCAGCGTAGGAGGGTCCGGCTACACCTTC	CASSVGGSGYTF
TRBV18	TRBD1	TRBJ2-7	TGTGCCAGCTCACCGGGGACAGGGGTGGGCTACGAGCAGTACTTC	CASSPGTGVGYEQYF
TRBV9	TRBD2	TRBJ2-5	TGTGCCAGCAGCGCGGGACTAGCGGGGAAACAAGAGACCCAGTACTTC	CASSAGLAGKQETQYF
TRBV19	-	TRBJ2-7	TGTGCCAGTAGTATAAATTCCGGGCACGGGGTACGCGAGCAGTACTTC	CASSINSGHGVREQYF
TRBV6-5	-	TRBJ1-4	TGTGCCAGCAAGACAGGAGTTGCAACTAATGAAAAACTGTTTTTT	CASKTGVATNEKLFF
TRBV6-4	TRBD1	TRBJ1-1	TGTGCCAGCAGTGAAGGGACAGGGGGAGGTACTGAAGCTTTCTTT	CASSEGTGGGTEAFF
TRBV2	-	TRBJ1-5	TGTGCCAGCAGTGAAGCGCTGGCAGGGGGCAATCAGCCCCAGCATTTT	CASSEALAGGNQPQHF